This T cell receptor (beta chain) originates from a study of T cell changes during pregnancy in multiple sclerosis. Generated by immunoSEQ multiplex PCR, the TCRdb table keeps only in-frame clones and is missing some. Of approximately 85,000 clones listed, approximately 93% are singletons. V lost 6 bases to trimming and J lost 16 bases; unmatched junction nucleotides: 24. The CDR3 has 17 amino acids. CDR1 and CDR2 from the germline V gene are LGHNT and FRNRAP. Material: peripheral blood, obtained in the first trimester of pregnancy. This chain connects TRBV12-5 to TRBJ1-5, with TRBD1 identical over 10 bases. The receptor was derived from a female donor with multiple sclerosis, enrolled in a pregnancy study. The DNA for the CDR3 is TGTGCTAGTGGCAATAGGGGGACAGGGGCCCCCCTCACGGCCGAACATTTT. It is translated as CASGNRGTGAPLTAEHF.